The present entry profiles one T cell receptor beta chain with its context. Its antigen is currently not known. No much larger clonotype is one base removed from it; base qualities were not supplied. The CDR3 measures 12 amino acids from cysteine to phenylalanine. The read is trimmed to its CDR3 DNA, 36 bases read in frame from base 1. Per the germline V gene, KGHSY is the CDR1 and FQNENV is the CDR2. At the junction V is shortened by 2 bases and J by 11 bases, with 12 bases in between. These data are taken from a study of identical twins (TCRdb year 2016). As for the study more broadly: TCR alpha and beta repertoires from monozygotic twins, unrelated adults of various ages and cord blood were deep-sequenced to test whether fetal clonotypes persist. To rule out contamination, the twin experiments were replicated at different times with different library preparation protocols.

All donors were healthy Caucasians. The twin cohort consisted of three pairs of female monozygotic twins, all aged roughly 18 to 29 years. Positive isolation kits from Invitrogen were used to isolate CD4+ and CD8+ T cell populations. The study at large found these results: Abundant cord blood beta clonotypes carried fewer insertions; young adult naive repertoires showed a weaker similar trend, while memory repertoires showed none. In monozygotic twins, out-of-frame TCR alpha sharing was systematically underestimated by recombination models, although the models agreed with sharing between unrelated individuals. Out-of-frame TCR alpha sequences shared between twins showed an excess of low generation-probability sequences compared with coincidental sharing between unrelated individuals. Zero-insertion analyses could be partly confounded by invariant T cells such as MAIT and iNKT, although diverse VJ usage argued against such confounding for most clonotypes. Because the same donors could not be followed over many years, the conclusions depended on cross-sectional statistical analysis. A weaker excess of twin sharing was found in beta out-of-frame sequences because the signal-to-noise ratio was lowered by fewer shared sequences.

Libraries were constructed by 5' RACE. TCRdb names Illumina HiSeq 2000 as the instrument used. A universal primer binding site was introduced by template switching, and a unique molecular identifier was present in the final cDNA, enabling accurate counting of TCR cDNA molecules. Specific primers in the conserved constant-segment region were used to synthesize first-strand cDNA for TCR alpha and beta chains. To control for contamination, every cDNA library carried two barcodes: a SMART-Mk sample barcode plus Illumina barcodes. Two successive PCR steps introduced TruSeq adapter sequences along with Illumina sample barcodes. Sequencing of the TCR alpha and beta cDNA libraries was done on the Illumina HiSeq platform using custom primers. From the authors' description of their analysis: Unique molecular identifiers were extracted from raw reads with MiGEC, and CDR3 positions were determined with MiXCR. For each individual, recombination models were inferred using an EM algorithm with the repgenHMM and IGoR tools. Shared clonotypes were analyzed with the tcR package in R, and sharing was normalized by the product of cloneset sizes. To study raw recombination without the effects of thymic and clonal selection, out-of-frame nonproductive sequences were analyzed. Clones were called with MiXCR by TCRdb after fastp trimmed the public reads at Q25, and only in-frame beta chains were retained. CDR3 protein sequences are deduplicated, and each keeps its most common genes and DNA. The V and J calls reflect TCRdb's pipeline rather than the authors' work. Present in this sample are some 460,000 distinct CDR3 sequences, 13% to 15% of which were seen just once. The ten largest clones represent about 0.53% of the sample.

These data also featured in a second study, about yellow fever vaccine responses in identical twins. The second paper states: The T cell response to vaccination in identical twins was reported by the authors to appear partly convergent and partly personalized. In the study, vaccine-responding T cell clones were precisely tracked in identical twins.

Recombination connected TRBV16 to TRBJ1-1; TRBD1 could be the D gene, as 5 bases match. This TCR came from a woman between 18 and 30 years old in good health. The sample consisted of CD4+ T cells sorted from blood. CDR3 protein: CASSQAGREAFF. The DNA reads TGTGCCAGCAGCCAAGCGGGGCGAGAGGCTTTCTTT.